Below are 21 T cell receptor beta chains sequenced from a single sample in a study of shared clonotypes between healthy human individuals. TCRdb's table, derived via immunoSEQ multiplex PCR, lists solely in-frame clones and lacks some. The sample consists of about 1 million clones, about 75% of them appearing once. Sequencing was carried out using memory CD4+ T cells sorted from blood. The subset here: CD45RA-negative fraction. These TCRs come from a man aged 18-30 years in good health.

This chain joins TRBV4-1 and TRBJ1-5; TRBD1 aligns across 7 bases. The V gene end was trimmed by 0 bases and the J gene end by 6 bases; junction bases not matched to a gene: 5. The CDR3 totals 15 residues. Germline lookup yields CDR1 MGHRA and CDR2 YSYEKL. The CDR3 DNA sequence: TGCGCCAGCAGCCAAGACGGACAGGTGGGTCAGCCCCAGCATTTT. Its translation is CASSQDGQVGQPQHF.

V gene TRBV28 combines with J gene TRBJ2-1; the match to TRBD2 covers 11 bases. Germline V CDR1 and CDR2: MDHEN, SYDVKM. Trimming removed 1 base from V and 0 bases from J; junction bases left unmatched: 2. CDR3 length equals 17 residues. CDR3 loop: CASSLSGLAASYNEQFF. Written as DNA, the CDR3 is TGTGCCAGCAGTTTATCGGGACTAGCGGCCTCCTACAATGAGCAGTTCTTC.

The CDR3 spells CASSLGTARSQPQHF. In DNA form, the CDR3 reads TGTGCCAGCAGTTTAGGGACAGCCCGTTCCCAGCCCCAGCATTTT. The V and J genes are TRBV28 and TRBJ1-5; TRBD1 matches at 7 bases. Germline CDR1 MDHEN, CDR2 SYDVKM. J was trimmed by 7 bases and V by 2 bases; bases with no gene match: 8. This CDR3 spans 15 amino acids.

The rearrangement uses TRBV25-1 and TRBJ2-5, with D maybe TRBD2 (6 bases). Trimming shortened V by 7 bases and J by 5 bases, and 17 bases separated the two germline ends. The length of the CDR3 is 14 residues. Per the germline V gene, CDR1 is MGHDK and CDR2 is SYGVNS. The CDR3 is CASTDPGAGETQYF. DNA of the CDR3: TGTGCCAGCACAGATCCCGGGGCGGGGGAGACCCAGTACTTC. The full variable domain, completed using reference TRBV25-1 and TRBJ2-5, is EADIYQTPRYLVIGTGKKITLECSQTMGHDKMYWYQQDPGMELHLIHYSYGVNSTEKGDLSSESTVSRIRTEHFPLTLESARPSHTSQYLCASTDPGAGETQYFGPGTRLLVL.

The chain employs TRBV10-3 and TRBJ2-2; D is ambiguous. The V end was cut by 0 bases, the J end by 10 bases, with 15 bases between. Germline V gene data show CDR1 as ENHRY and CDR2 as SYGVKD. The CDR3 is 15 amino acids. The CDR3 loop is CAISESINGLSELFF. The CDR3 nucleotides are TGTGCCATCAGTGAGTCTATCAATGGGCTTTCGGAGCTGTTTTTT.

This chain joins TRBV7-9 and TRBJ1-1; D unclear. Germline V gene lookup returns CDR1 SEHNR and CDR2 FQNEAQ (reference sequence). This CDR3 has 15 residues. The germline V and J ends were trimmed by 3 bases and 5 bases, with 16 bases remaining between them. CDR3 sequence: CASSFSTGLGTEAFF. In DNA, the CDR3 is TGTGCCAGCAGCTTTAGTACGGGGTTGGGGACTGAAGCTTTCTTT.

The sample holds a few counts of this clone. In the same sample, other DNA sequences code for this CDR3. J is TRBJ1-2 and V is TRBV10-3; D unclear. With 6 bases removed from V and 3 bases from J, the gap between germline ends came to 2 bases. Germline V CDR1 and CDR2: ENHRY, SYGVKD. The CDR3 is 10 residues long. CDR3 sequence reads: CAIRDYGYTF. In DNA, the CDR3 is TGTGCCATCAGGGACTATGGCTACACCTTC.

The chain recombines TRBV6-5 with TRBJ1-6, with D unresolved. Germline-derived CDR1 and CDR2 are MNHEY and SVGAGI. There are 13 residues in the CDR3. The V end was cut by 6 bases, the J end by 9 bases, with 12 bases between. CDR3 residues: CASRLVWGSPLHF. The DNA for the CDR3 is TGTGCCAGCAGACTGGTCTGGGGTTCACCCCTCCACTTT.

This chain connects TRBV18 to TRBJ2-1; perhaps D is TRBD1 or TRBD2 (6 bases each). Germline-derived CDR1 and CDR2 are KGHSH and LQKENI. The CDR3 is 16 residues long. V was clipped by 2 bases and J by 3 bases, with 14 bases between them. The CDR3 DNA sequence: TGTGCCAGCTCACCAACCTCCGGGGGCAACTACAATGAGCAGTTCTTC. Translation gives CASSPTSGGNYNEQFF.

The DNA for the CDR3 is TGTGCCAGCAGTGAAGGACAGGGGGTAGTTCAGCCCCAGCATTTT. Translation gives CASSEGQGVVQPQHF. The chain joins TRBV6-1 to TRBJ1-5; 9 nucleotides align to TRBD1. Looked up from germline, CDR1 is MNHNS and CDR2 is SASEGT. CDR3 length: 15 residues. V shed 1 base and J 6 bases; nucleotides not matched to a gene: 4.

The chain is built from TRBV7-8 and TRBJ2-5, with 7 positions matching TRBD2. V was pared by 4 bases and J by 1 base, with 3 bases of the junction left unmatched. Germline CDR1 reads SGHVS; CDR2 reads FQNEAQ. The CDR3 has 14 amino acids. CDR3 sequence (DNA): TGTGCCAGCAGCTACGGGACTACCCAAGAGACCCAGTACTTC. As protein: CASSYGTTQETQYF.

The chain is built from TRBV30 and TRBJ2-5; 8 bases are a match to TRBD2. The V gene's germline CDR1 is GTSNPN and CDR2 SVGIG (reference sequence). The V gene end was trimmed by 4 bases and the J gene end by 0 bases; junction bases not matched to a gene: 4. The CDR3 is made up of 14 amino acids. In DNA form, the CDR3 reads TGTGCCTGGACGGGCGGGGGGCACCAAGAGACCCAGTACTTC. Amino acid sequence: CAWTGGGHQETQYF. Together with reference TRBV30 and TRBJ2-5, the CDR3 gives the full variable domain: SQTIHQWPATLVQPVGSPLSLECTVEGTSNPNLYWYRQAAGRGLQLLFYSVGIGQISSEVPQNLSASRPQDRQFILSSKKLLLSDSGFYLCAWTGGGHQETQYFGPGTRLLVL.

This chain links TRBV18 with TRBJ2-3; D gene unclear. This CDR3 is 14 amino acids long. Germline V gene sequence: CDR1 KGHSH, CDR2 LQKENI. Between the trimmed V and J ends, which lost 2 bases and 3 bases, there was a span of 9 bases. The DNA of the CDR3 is TGTGCCAGCTCACCAGGGGTTTGGACAGATACGCAGTATTTT. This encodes CASSPGVWTDTQYF.

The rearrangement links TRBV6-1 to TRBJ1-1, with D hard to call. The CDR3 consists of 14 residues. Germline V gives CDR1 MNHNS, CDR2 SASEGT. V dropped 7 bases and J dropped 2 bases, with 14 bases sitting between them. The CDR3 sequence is CASNMGGINTEAFF. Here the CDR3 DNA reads TGTGCCAGCAACATGGGAGGCATCAACACTGAAGCTTTCTTT.

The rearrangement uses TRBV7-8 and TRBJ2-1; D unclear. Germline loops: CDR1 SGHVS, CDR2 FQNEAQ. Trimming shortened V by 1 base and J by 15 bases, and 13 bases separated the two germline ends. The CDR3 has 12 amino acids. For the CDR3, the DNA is TGTGCCAGCAGCTTAGATCGACTTACTGCGTTCTTC. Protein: CASSLDRLTAFF.

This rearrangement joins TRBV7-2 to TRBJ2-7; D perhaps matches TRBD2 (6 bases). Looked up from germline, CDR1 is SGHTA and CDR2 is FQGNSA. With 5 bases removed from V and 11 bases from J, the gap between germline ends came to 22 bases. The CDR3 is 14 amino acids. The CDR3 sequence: CASSTGTHSAGEYF. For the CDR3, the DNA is TGTGCCAGCAGCACCGGGACTCACTCGGCCGGTGAGTACTTC.

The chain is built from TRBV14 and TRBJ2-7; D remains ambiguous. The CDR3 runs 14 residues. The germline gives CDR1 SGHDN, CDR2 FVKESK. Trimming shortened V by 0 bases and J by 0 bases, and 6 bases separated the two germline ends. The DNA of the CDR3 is TGTGCCAGCAGCCAAGATTTCTCCTCCTACGAGCAGTACTTC. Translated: CASSQDFSSYEQYF. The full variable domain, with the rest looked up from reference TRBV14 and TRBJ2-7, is EAGVTQFPSHSVIEKGQTVTLRCDPISGHDNLYWYRRVMGKEIKFLLHFVKESKQDESGMPNNRFLAERTGGTYSTLKVQPAELEDSGVYFCASSQDFSSYEQYFGPGTRLTVT.

The DNA of the CDR3 is TGTGCCAGTAGGGACCGGGACAGGGAGTTCGGGGAGCTGTTTTTT. It yields the protein CASRDRDREFGELFF. The chain couples TRBV19 to TRBJ2-2; 9 bases agree with TRBD1. This CDR3 is built from 15 residues. The ends lost 6 bases at V and 7 bases at J; junction bases unmatched: 9. CDR1 is LNHDA and CDR2 is SQIVND in the germline V gene (reference sequence).

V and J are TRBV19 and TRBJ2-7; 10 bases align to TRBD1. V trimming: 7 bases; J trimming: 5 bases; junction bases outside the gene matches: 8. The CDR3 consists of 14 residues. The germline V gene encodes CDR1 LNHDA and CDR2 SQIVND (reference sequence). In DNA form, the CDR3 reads TGTGCCAGTAAAAGGGACAGGGGAGTTAACGAGCAGTACTTC. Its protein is CASKRDRGVNEQYF.

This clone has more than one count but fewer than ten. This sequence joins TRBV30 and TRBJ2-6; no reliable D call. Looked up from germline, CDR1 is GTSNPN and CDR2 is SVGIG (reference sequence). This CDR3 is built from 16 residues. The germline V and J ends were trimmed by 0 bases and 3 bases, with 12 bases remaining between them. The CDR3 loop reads CAWSVMQSRGANVLTF. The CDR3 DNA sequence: TGTGCCTGGAGTGTTATGCAGAGCCGTGGGGCCAACGTCCTGACTTTC.

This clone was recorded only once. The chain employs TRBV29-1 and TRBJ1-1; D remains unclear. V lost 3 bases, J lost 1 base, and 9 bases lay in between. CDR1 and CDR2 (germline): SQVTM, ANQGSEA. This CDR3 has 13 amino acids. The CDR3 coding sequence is TGCAGCGTTGACGACGGCTGGAACACTGAAGCTTTCTTT. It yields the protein CSVDDGWNTEAFF. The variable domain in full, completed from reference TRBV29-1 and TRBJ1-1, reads SAVISQKPSRDICQRGTSLTIQCQVDSQVTMMFWYRQQPGQSLTLIATANQGSEATYESGFVIDKFPISRPNLTFSTLTVSNMSPEDSSIYLCSVDDGWNTEAFFGQGTRLTVV.